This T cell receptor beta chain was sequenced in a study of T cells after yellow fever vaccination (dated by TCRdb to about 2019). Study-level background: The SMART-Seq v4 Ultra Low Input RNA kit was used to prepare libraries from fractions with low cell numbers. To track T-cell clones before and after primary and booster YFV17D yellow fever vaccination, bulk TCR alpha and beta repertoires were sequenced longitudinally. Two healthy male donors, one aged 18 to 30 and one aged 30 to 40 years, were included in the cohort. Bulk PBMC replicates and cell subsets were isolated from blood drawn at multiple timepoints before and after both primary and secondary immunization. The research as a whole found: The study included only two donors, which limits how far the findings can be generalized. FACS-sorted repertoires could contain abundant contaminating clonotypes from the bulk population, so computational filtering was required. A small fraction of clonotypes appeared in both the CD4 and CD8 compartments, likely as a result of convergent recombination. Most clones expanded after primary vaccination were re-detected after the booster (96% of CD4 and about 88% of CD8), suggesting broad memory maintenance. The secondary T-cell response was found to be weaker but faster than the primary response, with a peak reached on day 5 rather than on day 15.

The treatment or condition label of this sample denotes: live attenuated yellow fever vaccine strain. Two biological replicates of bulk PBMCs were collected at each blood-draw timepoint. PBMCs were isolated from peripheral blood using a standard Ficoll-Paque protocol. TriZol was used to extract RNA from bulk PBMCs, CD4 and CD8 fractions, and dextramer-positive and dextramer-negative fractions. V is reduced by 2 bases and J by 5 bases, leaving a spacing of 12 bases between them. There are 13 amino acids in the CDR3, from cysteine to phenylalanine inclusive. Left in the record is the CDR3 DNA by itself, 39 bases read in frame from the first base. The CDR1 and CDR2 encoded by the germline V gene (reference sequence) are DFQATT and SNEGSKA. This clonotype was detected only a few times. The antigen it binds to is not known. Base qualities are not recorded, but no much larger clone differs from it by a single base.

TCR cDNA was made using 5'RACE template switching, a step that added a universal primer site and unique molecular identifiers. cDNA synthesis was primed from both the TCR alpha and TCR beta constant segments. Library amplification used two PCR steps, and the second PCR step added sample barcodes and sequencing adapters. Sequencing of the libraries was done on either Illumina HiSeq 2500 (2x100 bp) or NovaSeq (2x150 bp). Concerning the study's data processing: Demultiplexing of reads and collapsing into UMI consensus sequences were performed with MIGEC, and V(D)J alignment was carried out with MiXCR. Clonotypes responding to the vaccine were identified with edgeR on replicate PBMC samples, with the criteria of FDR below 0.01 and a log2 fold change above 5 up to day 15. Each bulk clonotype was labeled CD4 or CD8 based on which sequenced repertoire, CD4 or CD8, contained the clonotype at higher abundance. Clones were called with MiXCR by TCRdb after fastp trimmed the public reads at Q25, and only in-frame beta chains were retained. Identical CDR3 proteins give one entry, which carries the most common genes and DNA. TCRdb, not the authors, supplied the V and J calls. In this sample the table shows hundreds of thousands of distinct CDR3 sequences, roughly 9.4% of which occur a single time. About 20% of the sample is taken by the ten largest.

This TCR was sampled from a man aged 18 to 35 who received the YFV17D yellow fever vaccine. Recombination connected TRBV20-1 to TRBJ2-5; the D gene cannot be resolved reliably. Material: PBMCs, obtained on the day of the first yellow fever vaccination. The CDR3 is CSARLLVGETQYF. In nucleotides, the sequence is TGCAGTGCTAGACTTCTCGTTGGGGAGACCCAGTACTTC.